The 15 T cell receptor beta chains below come from one sample, sequenced in a study of T cells in Graves' hyperthyroidism and ophthalmopathy. TCR beta CDR3 regions were amplified from RNA. TCR CDR3 regions were first amplified by RT-PCR with HTBI primers. TCRdb fed the multiplex PCR reads into MiXCR, producing one record per CDR3 protein. The sample contains some 250,000 distinct CDR3 sequences, about 14% of which appear only once. Sequenced material: blood. Receptor source: a woman in her thirties or forties with Graves' hyperthyroidism that later progressed to Graves' ophthalmopathy.

This clonotype was seen ten or more times. This chain uses TRBV5-1 with TRBJ2-1, with 8 bases lining up with TRBD2. This CDR3 spans 12 amino acids. Germline CDR1 and CDR2: SGHRS and YFSETQ. The V segment lost 1 base and the J segment 15 bases; nucleotides outside the gene matches: 6. Written as DNA, the CDR3 is TGCGCCAGCAGCTTGTACCGGGAGGGCCTGTTCTTC. This gives the protein CASSLYREGLFF.

This clonotype was seen ten or more times. The chain joins TRBV29-1 to TRBJ1-1, with 8 positions matching TRBD1. This CDR3 has 15 amino acids. Unmatched junction bases numbered 7, after V lost 4 bases and J lost 0 bases. In germline, CDR1 is SQVTM, CDR2 ANQGSEA. The CDR3 protein is CSVASRTGMNTEAFF. CDR3 DNA sequence: TGCAGCGTTGCCTCCAGGACAGGGATGAACACTGAAGCTTTCTTT.

At least ten counts were recorded for this clonotype. The chain uses TRBV11-2 and TRBJ2-2; D is possibly TRBD1 or TRBD2 (6 bases each). Germline CDR1 is SGHAT and CDR2 is FQNNGV. The CDR3 spans 20 residues. V lost 5 bases and J 6 bases, leaving 31 bases between the germline ends. This CDR3 reads CASSTQRGASVLWFAGELFF. The DNA for the CDR3 is TGTGCCAGCAGCACCCAGAGGGGGGCTAGCGTGTTGTGGTTTGCCGGGGAGCTGTTTTTT.

In regard to this clonotype: The junction does not match germline at one end; this may be a read error. The chain uses TRBV7-9 and TRBJ2-1; TRBD1 matches 12 bases. The germline V gene has CDR1 SEHNR and CDR2 FQNEAQ (reference sequence). This CDR3 has 17 amino acids. The CDR3 sequence: CASSLTPGQGAYNAQFF. The CDR3 nucleotides are TGTGCCAGCAGCTTGACCCCGGGACAGGGGGCCTACAATGCGCAGTTCTTC.

This clonotype was seen repeatedly, ten times or more. The chain recombines TRBV28 with TRBJ1-1; D is unclear. Germline assignment: CDR1 MDHEN and CDR2 SYDVKM. This CDR3 has 10 residues. V was cut by 3 bases and J by 4 bases, with 0 bases left in between. The CDR3 sequence is CASSFTEAFF. As DNA, the CDR3 is TGTGCCAGCAGTTTCACTGAAGCTTTCTTT. Filled out from reference TRBV28 and TRBJ1-1, the complete variable domain reads DVKVTQSSRYLVKRTGEKVFLECVQDMDHENMFWYRQDPGLGLRLIYFSYDVKMKEKGDIPEGYSVSREKKERFSLILESASTNQTSMYLCASSFTEAFFGQGTRLTVV.

V gene TRBV19 combines with J gene TRBJ2-7, with a possible D match to TRBD2 (6 bases). The germline V gene encodes CDR1 LNHDA and CDR2 SQIVND (reference sequence). The V end lost 5 bases, the J end lost 8 bases, and 16 bases lay between the germline ends. CDR3 length: 13 residues. The CDR3 DNA reads as TGTGCCAGTAGTTCGGATGGGACTCTCAAGCAGTACTTC. This codes for CASSSDGTLKQYF.

This clonotype was counted only a few times. The V call is TRBV20-1, the J call TRBJ2-7; 12 positions agree with TRBD2. V was clipped by 2 bases and J by 3 bases; unmatched bases: 8. Germline V gives CDR1 DFQATT, CDR2 SNEGSKA (reference sequence). This CDR3 is built from 16 residues. CDR3 DNA: TGCAGTGCTAGACCTTCGACTAGCGGGAGAGTCTACGAGCAGTACTTC. Its protein product is CSARPSTSGRVYEQYF.

This clonotype appeared a few times. The junction does not match germline at one end; this may be a read error. The V and J genes are TRBV20-1 and TRBJ2-1; 7 nucleotides match TRBD1. The CDR3 contains 13 residues. The germline gives CDR1 DFQATT, CDR2 SNEGSKA (reference sequence). The CDR3 nucleotides read TGCAGTGCTACCGGGGACAGACAAAATGGGCAGTTCTTC. Translating it yields CSATGDRQNGQFF.

This clonotype was counted between two and nine times. The V gene is TRBV7-2, the J gene TRBJ2-3; D is possibly TRBD2 (7 bases). The V end lost 1 base, the J end lost 5 bases, and 19 bases lay between the germline ends. Germline V gene data show CDR1 as SGHTA and CDR2 as FQGNSA. CDR3 length equals 17 residues. The DNA of the CDR3 is TGTGCCAGCAGCTTAGGTCGGGGGGCTGGTACAGTAGATACGCAGTATTTT. It encodes CASSLGRGAGTVDTQYF.

This clonotype showed up many times. The rearrangement links TRBV25-1 to TRBJ1-6; 7 bases map to TRBD1. Trimming removed 5 bases from V and 8 bases from J; junction bases left unmatched: 3. Looked up from germline, CDR1 is MGHDK and CDR2 is SYGVNS. The CDR3 runs to 13 residues. The DNA for the CDR3 is TGTGCCAGCAGTTGGGACAGTTATTCACCCCTCCACTTT. This gives the protein CASSWDSYSPLHF.

With regard to this clonotype: This may come from a read error, since a much larger clone is one base off. J is TRBJ1-1 and V is TRBV5-1; TRBD1 is a possible D gene (6 bases). Germline CDR1 SGHRS, CDR2 YFSETQ. CDR3 length: 14 amino acids. Trimming took off 3 bases at V and 1 base at J, with 10 bases between the two ends. Here the CDR3 DNA reads TGCGCCAGCAGCTGGGTACAGGGGAACACTGAAGCTTTCTTT. Residues: CASSWVQGNTEAFF.

This clonotype was recorded at least ten times. The V and J genes are TRBV18 and TRBJ1-1; possibly TRBD1 for D (5 bases). V was pared by 0 bases and J by 1 base, with 12 bases between. Germline CDR1 KGHSH, CDR2 LQKENI. The CDR3 runs 16 residues. The CDR3 sequence is CASSPPGQGANTEAFF. The DNA of the CDR3 is TGTGCCAGCTCACCACCGGGGCAGGGAGCGAACACTGAAGCTTTCTTT.

Comment on this clonotype: Just one base apart from a much larger clone, this may be a read error. The chain is built from TRBV12-3 or TRBV12-4 and TRBJ2-2, with 7 bases identical to TRBD2. Trimming cost V 5 bases and J 1 base; bases outside gene matches: 1. The CDR3 totals 14 residues. The CDR3 loop reads CASSPSGNTGELFF. CDR3 coding DNA: TGTGCCAGCAGTCCTAGCGGGAACACCGGGGAGCTGTTTTTT.

This clonotype was seen a handful of times. The chain has TRBV11-1 and TRBJ2-1, with D perhaps matching TRBD1 or TRBD2 (5 bases each). This CDR3 spans 17 amino acids. Trimming cost V 5 bases and J 0 bases, with 17 bases left between them. Germline V lookup: CDR1 SGHAT, CDR2 FQDESV (reference sequence). The CDR3 nucleotides read TGTGCCAGCAGCCACCCCGGGGCCCCAAGCTCCTACAATGAGCAGTTCTTC. This codes for CASSHPGAPSSYNEQFF.

This clonotype occurred many times. This sequence joins TRBV7-9 and TRBJ2-1, with 8 nucleotides matching TRBD2. V gave up 3 bases and J gave up 2 bases; unmatched junction bases: 15. Germline CDR1 reads SEHNR; CDR2 reads FQNEAQ (reference sequence). There are 19 residues in the CDR3. CDR3 in amino acids: CASSLGRLAYRDAYNEQFF. CDR3 in DNA: TGTGCCAGCAGCTTGGGGAGACTAGCGTACCGGGATGCCTACAATGAGCAGTTCTTC.